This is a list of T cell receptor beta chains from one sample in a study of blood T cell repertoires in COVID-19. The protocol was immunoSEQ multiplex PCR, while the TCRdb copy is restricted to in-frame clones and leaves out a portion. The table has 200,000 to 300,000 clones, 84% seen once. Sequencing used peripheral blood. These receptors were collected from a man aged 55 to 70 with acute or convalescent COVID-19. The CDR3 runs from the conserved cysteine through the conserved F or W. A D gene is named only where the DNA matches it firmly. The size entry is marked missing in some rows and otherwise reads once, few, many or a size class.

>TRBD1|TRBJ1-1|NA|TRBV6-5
CASGRTGYTEAFF
TGTGCCAGCGGACGGACAGGTTACACTGAAGCTTTCTTT
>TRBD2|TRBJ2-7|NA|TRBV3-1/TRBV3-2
CASTHQTTSGPYEQYF
TGTGCCAGCACCCACCAGACGACTAGCGGTCCATACGAGCAGTACTTC
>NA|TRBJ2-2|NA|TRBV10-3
CAISGGGQGTGELFF
TGTGCCATCAGCGGGGGGGGACAGGGCACCGGGGAGCTGTTTTTT
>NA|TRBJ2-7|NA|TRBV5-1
CASRATGTSKYEQYF
TGCGCCAGCAGGGCTACGGGGACATCGAAATACGAGCAGTACTTC
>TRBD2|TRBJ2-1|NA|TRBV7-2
CASSMGLAYYNEQFF
TGTGCCAGCAGCATGGGACTAGCGTACTACAATGAGCAGTTCTTC
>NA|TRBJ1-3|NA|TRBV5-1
CASSLIAGPGNTIYF
TGCGCCAGCAGCTTGATAGCGGGGCCTGGAAACACCATATATTTT
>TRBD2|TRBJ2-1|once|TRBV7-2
CASSLVFLAGGEQFF
TGTGCCAGCAGCTTAGTTTTCCTAGCGGGGGGTGAGCAGTTCTTC
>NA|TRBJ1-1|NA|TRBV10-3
CAISDLNRAEAFF
TGTGCCATCAGTGACCTAAACCGGGCTGAAGCTTTCTTT
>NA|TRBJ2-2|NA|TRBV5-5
CASSLMAVSTGELFF
TGTGCCAGCAGCTTGATGGCAGTATCGACCGGGGAGCTGTTTTTT
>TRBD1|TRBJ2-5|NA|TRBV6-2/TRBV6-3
CASSYPGQGLSSETQYF
TGTGCCAGCAGTTACCCAGGACAGGGGCTATCGTCGGAGACCCAGTACTTC
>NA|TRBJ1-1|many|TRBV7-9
CASSSQGSNTEAFF
TGTGCCAGCAGCTCGCAGGGGTCGAACACTGAAGCTTTCTTT
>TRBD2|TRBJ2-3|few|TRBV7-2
CASSPGLAGDTQYF
TGTGCCAGCAGCCCCGGACTAGCGGGAGATACGCAGTATTTT
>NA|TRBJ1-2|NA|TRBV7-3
CASSLLRGRGHNYGYTF
TGTGCCAGCAGCTTATTGCGCGGTAGAGGCCATAACTATGGCTACACCTTC
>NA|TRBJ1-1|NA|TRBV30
CAWSPGGGTEAFF
TGTGCCTGGAGCCCGGGGGGGGGCACTGAAGCTTTCTTT
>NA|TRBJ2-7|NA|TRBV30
CAWSTGYEQYF
TGTGCCTGGAGTACAGGGTACGAGCAGTACTTC
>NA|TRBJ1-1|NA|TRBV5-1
CASSLNPPRGTEAFF
TGCGCCAGCAGCCTTAACCCCCCACGAGGGACTGAAGCTTTCTTT
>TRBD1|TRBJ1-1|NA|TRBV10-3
CAIRVVTGRNTEAFF
TGTGCCATCAGGGTTGTGACAGGGAGGAACACTGAAGCTTTCTTT
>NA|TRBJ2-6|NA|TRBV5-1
CASRGPSTGGANVLTF
TGCGCCAGCCGAGGGCCATCCACGGGAGGGGCCAACGTCCTGACTTTC
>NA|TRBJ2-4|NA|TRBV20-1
CSASFRGRGNIQYF
TGCAGTGCTAGTTTCAGGGGAAGGGGTAACATTCAGTACTTC
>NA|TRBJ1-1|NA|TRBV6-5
CASSNRRSDTEAFF
TGTGCCAGCAGTAACAGGCGCTCGGACACTGAAGCTTTCTTT
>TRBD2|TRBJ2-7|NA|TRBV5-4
CASSPRLAGDGEQYF
TGTGCCAGCAGCCCCCGACTAGCGGGAGATGGGGAGCAGTACTTC
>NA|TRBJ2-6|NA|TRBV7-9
CASSSSFWANVLTF
TGTGCCAGCAGCTCCTCTTTTTGGGCCAACGTCCTGACTTTC
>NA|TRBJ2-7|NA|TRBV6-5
CASSYRRGGGREQYF
TGTGCCAGCAGTTACCGTCGGGGAGGGGGGCGCGAGCAGTACTTC
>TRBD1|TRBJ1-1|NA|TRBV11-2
CATPADRGRGFIEAFF
TGTGCCACCCCAGCCGACAGGGGGAGAGGATTCATTGAAGCTTTCTTT
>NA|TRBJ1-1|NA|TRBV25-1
CASSDSQDGGNTEAFF
TGTGCCAGCAGTGACTCCCAGGACGGGGGAAACACTGAAGCTTTCTTT
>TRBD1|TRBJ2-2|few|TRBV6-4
CASSGREGTGDTGELFF
TGTGCCAGCAGTGGCCGAGAAGGGACAGGCGACACCGGGGAGCTGTTTTTT
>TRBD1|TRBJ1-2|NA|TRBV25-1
CASSESIRGQNGYTF
TGTGCCAGCAGTGAATCTATCAGGGGGCAAAACGGCTACACCTTC
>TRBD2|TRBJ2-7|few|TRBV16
CASSRDYGGRAEQYF
TGTGCCAGCAGCCGAGACTATGGCGGGAGGGCCGAGCAGTACTTC
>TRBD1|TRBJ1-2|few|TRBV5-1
CASSQGGAYGYTF
TGCGCCAGCAGTCAAGGGGGCGCCTATGGCTACACCTTC
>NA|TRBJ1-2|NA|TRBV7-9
CASSPGGAYGYTF
TGTGCCAGCAGTCCGGGGGGAGCCTATGGCTACACCTTC
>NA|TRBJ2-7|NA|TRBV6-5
CASRQRDYEQYF
TGTGCCAGCAGGCAACGGGACTACGAGCAGTACTTC
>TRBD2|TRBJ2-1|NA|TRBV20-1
CSASTSGRVPFGNEQFF
TGCAGTGCGAGTACTAGCGGGAGGGTCCCGTTTGGCAATGAGCAGTTCTTC
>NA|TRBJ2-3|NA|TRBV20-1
CSAWRDTQYF
TGCAGCGCCTGGCGGGATACGCAGTATTTT
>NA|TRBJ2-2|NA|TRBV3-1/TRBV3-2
CASSPARDTGELFF
TGTGCCAGCAGCCCTGCTCGAGACACCGGGGAGCTGTTTTTT
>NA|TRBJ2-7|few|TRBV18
CASSPSSQDSYEQYF
TGTGCCAGCTCACCTTCCTCTCAGGACAGCTACGAGCAGTACTTC
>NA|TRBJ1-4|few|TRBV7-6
CASSLGGGHEKLFF
TGTGCCAGCAGCTTAGGGGGGGGCCATGAAAAACTGTTTTTT
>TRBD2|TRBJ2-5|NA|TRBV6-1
CASSEGAGVETQYF
TGTGCCAGCAGTGAAGGAGCGGGAGTCGAGACCCAGTACTTC
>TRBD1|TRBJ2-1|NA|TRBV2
CASSELTGDAAREFF
TGTGCCAGCAGTGAGCTTACAGGGGACGCGGCCCGGGAGTTCTTC
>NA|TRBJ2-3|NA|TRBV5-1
CASSLDSRGIDTQYF
TGCGCCAGCAGCTTGGACTCTAGGGGTATAGATACGCAGTATTTT
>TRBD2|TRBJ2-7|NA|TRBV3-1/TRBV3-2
CASSRALAGVYEQYF
TGTGCCAGCAGCCGGGCCCTAGCGGGAGTCTACGAGCAGTACTTC
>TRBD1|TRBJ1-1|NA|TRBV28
CASSYGTGGGTEAFF
TGTGCCAGCAGTTATGGGACAGGGGGAGGCACTGAAGCTTTCTTT